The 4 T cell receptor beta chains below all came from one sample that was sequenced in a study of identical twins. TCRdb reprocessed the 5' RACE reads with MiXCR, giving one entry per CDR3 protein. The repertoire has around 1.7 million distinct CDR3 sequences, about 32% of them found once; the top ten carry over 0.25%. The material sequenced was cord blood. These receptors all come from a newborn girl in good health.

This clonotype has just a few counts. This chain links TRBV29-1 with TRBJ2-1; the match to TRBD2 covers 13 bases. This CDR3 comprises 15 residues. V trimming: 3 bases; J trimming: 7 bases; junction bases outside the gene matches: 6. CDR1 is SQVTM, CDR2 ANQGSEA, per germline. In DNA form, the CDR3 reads TGCAGCGTTGATGGGAGACTAGCGGGGGGTAATGAGCAGTTCTTC. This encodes CSVDGRLAGGNEQFF.

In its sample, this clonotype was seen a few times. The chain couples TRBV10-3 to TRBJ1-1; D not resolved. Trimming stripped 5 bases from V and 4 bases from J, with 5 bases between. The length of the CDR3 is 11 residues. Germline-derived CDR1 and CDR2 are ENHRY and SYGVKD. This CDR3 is CAISFGTEAFF. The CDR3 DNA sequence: TGTGCCATCAGTTTCGGCACTGAAGCTTTCTTT.

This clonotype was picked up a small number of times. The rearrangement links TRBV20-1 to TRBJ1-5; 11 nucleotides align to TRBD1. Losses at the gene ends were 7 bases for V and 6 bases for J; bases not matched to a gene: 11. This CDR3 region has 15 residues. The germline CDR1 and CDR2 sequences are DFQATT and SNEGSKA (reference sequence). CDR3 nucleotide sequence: TGCAGTGTCCGGACAGGGGGCGCGTTGTCTCAGCCCCAGCATTTT. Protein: CSVRTGGALSQPQHF.

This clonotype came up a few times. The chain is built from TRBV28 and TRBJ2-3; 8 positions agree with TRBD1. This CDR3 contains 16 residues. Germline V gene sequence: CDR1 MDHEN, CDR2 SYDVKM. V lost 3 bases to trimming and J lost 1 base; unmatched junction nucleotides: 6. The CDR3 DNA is TGTGCCAGCAGTTTCCCAGGGGGCGCGGGCACAGATACGCAGTATTTT. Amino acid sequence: CASSFPGGAGTDTQYF.